These 21 T cell receptor beta chains came from one sample sequenced in a study of T cells in Graves' hyperthyroidism and ophthalmopathy. Researchers took RNA transcripts and amplified the TCR beta CDR3 regions from them. HTBI primers were employed in a first-round RT-PCR of the TCR CDR3. TCRdb used MiXCR to reprocess the multiplex PCR reads, holding one entry per CDR3 protein. Of hundreds of thousands of distinct CDR3 sequences listed, about 25% are singletons. Sequencing used blood. The receptor source for this set is a man aged 50 or older with Graves' hyperthyroidism.

CDR3: CATSDYAGGNEQYF. DNA of the CDR3: TGTGCCACCAGTGATTATGCGGGAGGAAACGAGCAGTACTTC. This chain links TRBV24-1 with TRBJ2-7, with TRBD2 identical over 8 bases. The CDR3 covers 14 residues. Germline CDR1 KGHDR, CDR2 SFDVKD. V shed 2 bases and J 5 bases; nucleotides not matched to a gene: 4.

This clonotype was detected a few times. This rearrangement joins TRBV7-6 to TRBJ2-7; D is unresolved. The V gene's germline CDR1 is SGHVS and CDR2 FNYEAQ. The CDR3 runs to 13 residues. The V and J ends lost 8 bases and 5 bases respectively, with 16 bases between them. The CDR3 here is CASGQLNPNEQYF. The CDR3 DNA reads TGTGCCAGCGGCCAGCTCAACCCCAACGAGCAGTACTTC.

This clonotype was detected ten times or more. The J gene is TRBJ2-1, the V gene TRBV11-1; no clear D. Trimming left V 5 bases short and J 4 bases short, with 15 bases between. Per the germline V gene, CDR1 is SGHAT and CDR2 is FQDESV (reference sequence). The CDR3 runs to 15 residues. CDR3 in DNA: TGTGCCAGCAGCCACCGGGCCGTTAGATACAATGAGCAGTTCTTC. This translates into CASSHRAVRYNEQFF.

Only a few counts were recorded for this clonotype. Being one base from a much bigger clone, this may be a read error. This chain uses TRBV7-2 with TRBJ2-1; TRBD2 matches 11 bases. This CDR3 has 15 amino acids. Germline CDR1 and CDR2: SGHTA and FQGNSA. The CDR3 coding sequence is TGTGCCAGCAGCCCAACTAGCGGGAGTTACAATGGGCAGTTCTTC. This codes for CASSPTSGSYNGQFF. Drawing the rest from reference TRBV7-2 and TRBJ2-1, the complete variable domain is GAGVSQSPSNKVTEKGKDVELRCDPISGHTALYWYRQSLGQGLEFLIYFQGNSAPDKSGLPSDRFSAERTGGSVSTLTIQRTQQEDSAVYLCASSPTSGSYNGQFFGPGTRLTVL.

This clonotype turned up a few times. The chain couples TRBV25-1 to TRBJ2-1; TRBD1 matches 10 bases. Germline CDR1 is MGHDK and CDR2 is SYGVNS. Losses at the gene ends were 9 bases for V and 8 bases for J; bases not matched to a gene: 13. This CDR3 is 15 amino acids long. The CDR3 region has the DNA TGTGCCAGTTCCGGGTTGGGGGACAGGGGATATGAGCAGTTCTTC. This sequence encodes CASSGLGDRGYEQFF.

The chain couples TRBV5-1 to TRBJ2-3; the D gene is possibly TRBD2 (5 bases). The V end lost 4 bases, the J end lost 5 bases, and 8 bases lay between the germline ends. Germline loops: CDR1 SGHRS, CDR2 YFSETQ. The CDR3 has 12 residues. The CDR3: CASSAGKDTQYF. For the CDR3, the DNA is TGCGCCAGCAGCGCGGGTAAAGATACGCAGTATTTT.

This clonotype was observed a handful of times. The rearrangement links TRBV12-3 or TRBV12-4 to TRBJ1-1; 7 nucleotides line up with TRBD1. The junction had 10 bases not matched to a gene; V was cut back by 5 bases and J by 7 bases. The length of the CDR3 is 14 residues. CDR3 in amino acids: CASSARQGEDEAFF. The CDR3 DNA sequence: TGTGCCAGCAGTGCTAGACAGGGTGAGGATGAAGCTTTCTTT.

The chain joins TRBV29-1 to TRBJ2-7; 9 nucleotides agree with TRBD1. Germline CDR1 and CDR2: SQVTM and ANQGSEA. The CDR3 contains 15 residues. V shed 6 bases and J 5 bases; nucleotides not matched to a gene: 14. CDR3 bases: TGCAGCGTAAGCACCGGGACAGGGATTTTCCACGAGCAGTACTTC. Protein: CSVSTGTGIFHEQYF.

V is TRBV7-9 and J is TRBJ1-5, with TRBD1 matching over 7 bases. CDR1 SEHNR and CDR2 FQNEAQ come from the germline V gene (reference sequence). V trimming: 1 base; J trimming: 0 bases; junction bases outside the gene matches: 6. This CDR3 spans 17 amino acids. CDR3 in amino acids: CASSLEGTAYSNQPQHF. Written as DNA, the CDR3 is TGTGCCAGCAGCTTAGAGGGGACAGCATATAGCAATCAGCCCCAGCATTTT.

Many counts were recorded for this clonotype. The chain has TRBV12-3 or TRBV12-4 and TRBJ1-5; no clear D. V was pared by 3 bases and J by 2 bases, with 2 bases between. CDR3 size: 12 residues. The CDR3 region is CASSFGNQPQHF. CDR3 nucleotides: TGTGCCAGCAGTTTCGGCAATCAGCCCCAGCATTTT.

V usage is TRBV28 and J usage is TRBJ1-3; D possibly corresponds to TRBD1 (6 bases). CDR1 is MDHEN, CDR2 SYDVKM, per germline. The CDR3 consists of 14 residues. The V end lost 6 bases, the J end lost 4 bases, and 13 bases lay between the germline ends. This CDR3 is CASRNTGSGNTIYF. CDR3 coding DNA: TGTGCCAGCAGAAATACAGGGTCCGGAAACACCATATATTTT. Using reference TRBV28 and TRBJ1-3 for the parts outside the CDR3, the full variable domain is DVKVTQSSRYLVKRTGEKVFLECVQDMDHENMFWYRQDPGLGLRLIYFSYDVKMKEKGDIPEGYSVSREKKERFSLILESASTNQTSMYLCASRNTGSGNTIYFGEGSWLTVV.

This chain joins TRBV29-1 and TRBJ2-2; no reliable D call. Per germline, CDR1 SQVTM and CDR2 ANQGSEA. CDR3 size: 16 residues. Trimming shortened V by 3 bases and J by 6 bases, and 20 bases separated the two germline ends. In DNA, the CDR3 is TGCAGCGTTGATAAAGGAAATTCAGCCCTAGCCGGGGAGCTGTTTTTT. Residues: CSVDKGNSALAGELFF.

The chain recombines TRBV12-3 or TRBV12-4 with TRBJ2-1, with TRBD2 matching 11 bases. The CDR3 length is 15 residues. Trimming removed 2 bases from V and 7 bases from J; junction bases left unmatched: 4. CDR3 nucleotides: TGTGCCAGCAGTTTAACCCCTAGCGGGAGGAATGAGCAGTTCTTC. Residues: CASSLTPSGRNEQFF.

This clonotype occurred a few times. The J gene is TRBJ2-7, the V gene TRBV5-1; possible D gene TRBD2, 5 bases. The CDR3 loop spans 14 amino acids. The germline V gene has CDR1 SGHRS and CDR2 YFSETQ. V lost 5 bases, J lost 0 bases, and 12 bases lay in between. The CDR3 DNA sequence: TGCGCCAGCAGTAGAGGGCCATCCTCCTACGAGCAGTACTTC. As protein: CASSRGPSSYEQYF.

This clonotype was seen only a few times. This CDR3 reads CATSASNGYTF. As DNA, the CDR3 is TGTGCCACCAGTGCCTCAAATGGCTACACCTTC. This sequence joins TRBV24-1 and TRBJ1-2; D unresolved. The CDR3 contains 11 residues. Germline CDR1 KGHDR, CDR2 SFDVKD. V lost 5 bases and J 6 bases, leaving 6 bases between the germline ends.

This clonotype was recorded a few times. J is TRBJ2-2 and V is TRBV11-2; D is uncertain. The germline CDR1 and CDR2 sequences are SGHAT and FQNNGV. V lost 2 bases and J 1 base, leaving 5 bases between the germline ends. This CDR3 comprises 14 residues. CDR3 region: CASSLHMNTGELFF. As DNA, the CDR3 is TGTGCCAGCAGCTTACACATGAACACCGGGGAGCTGTTTTTT.

This clonotype turned up a few times. The chain carries TRBV28 and TRBJ2-1; D not resolved. From germline, CDR1 is MDHEN and CDR2 SYDVKM. Trimming stripped 4 bases from V and 6 bases from J, with 13 bases between. This CDR3 is 14 amino acids long. CDR3 DNA: TGTGCCAGCAGTTCCGTACTACGTGGCAATGAGCAGTTCTTC. It yields the protein CASSSVLRGNEQFF.

This clonotype has at least ten counts. CDR3 nucleotides: TGTGCCAGCAGCCAAGCGGGACTAGGTATCGATGAGCAGTTCTTC. This sequence encodes CASSQAGLGIDEQFF. The V call is TRBV3-1, the J call TRBJ2-1; 8 bases fit TRBD2. Germline V gene data show CDR1 as LGHDT and CDR2 as YNNKEL (reference sequence). The CDR3 consists of 15 residues. Trimming at V came to 1 base and at J to 8 bases, leaving 7 bases not matched to a gene.

J is TRBJ1-3 and V is TRBV20-1; no clear D. CDR1 and CDR2 from the germline V gene are DFQATT and SNEGSKA (reference sequence). The CDR3 loop spans 13 amino acids. Trimming shortened V by 3 bases and J by 4 bases, and 10 bases separated the two germline ends. CDR3 sequence reads: CSASLTVGNTIYF. CDR3 nucleotide sequence: TGCAGTGCTAGCCTGACGGTCGGAAACACCATATATTTT.

The chain has TRBV28 and TRBJ1-5; TRBD1 aligns across 7 bases. This CDR3 comprises 17 residues. Germline V gene sequence: CDR1 MDHEN, CDR2 SYDVKM. V dropped 4 bases and J dropped 0; count of bases not matched to a gene: 9. The CDR3 is CASSSTGRFVSNQPQHF. The CDR3 DNA follows: TGTGCCAGCAGTTCGACAGGGCGGTTCGTTAGCAATCAGCCCCAGCATTTT.

This chain links TRBV6-6 with TRBJ2-2; 8 bases line up with TRBD1. After removal of 2 bases from V and 4 bases from J, the junction contained 9 bases not matched to a gene. Germline V gives CDR1 MNHNY, CDR2 SVGAGI (reference sequence). The CDR3 consists of 17 residues. The CDR3 nucleotides are TGTGCCAGCAGTTACCTCACGGACAGGGCATCCACCGGGGAGCTGTTTTTT. Translating gives CASSYLTDRASTGELFF.